This T cell receptor beta chain comes out of a study of T cell responses to AZD1222 COVID-19 vaccine. General observations from the study: Researchers report vaccine-associated CD4 TCRs spanning spike, with dominance at 160-218 and 743-854. A mostly white British donor set with more females was recruited, and clonal diversity was possibly underestimated.

Measured with immunoSEQ multiplex PCR; TCRdb has only the in-frame clones, and not every one. The table has around 100,000 clones, about nine tenths seen once. V shed 2 bases and J shed 2 bases, with 15 bases lying between them. The germline V gene has CDR1 GTSNPN and CDR2 SVGIG (reference sequence). The CDR3 is 15 amino acids. This clone was seen only a few times. Antigen unknown. The specimen was peripheral blood, collected on day 0 of AZD1222 vaccination. This clonotype originated in an adult in good health. This chain uses TRBV30 with TRBJ1-2, with D unresolved. The CDR3 DNA is TGTGCCTGGAGTATAAGGTGGGCAGGCAACTATGGCTACACCTTC. Its protein product is CAWSIRWAGNYGYTF. The full variable domain, completed using reference TRBV30 and TRBJ1-2, is SQTIHQWPATLVQPVGSPLSLECTVEGTSNPNLYWYRQAAGRGLQLLFYSVGIGQISSEVPQNLSASRPQDRQFILSSKKLLLSDSGFYLCAWSIRWAGNYGYTFGSGTRLTVV.